This is a list of T cell receptor beta chains from one sample in a study of blood T cell repertoires in COVID-19. The method was immunoSEQ multiplex PCR; TCRdb's version includes in-frame clones alone and lacks a portion of them. Of 200,000 to 300,000 clones listed, roughly 76% are singletons. Source material: peripheral blood. These receptor sequences come from a woman older than 75 with COVID-19, enrolled during active disease. The CDR3 runs from the conserved cysteine through the conserved F or W. The order of the fields is clone size, D gene, V gene, J gene, CDR3 protein, CDR3 DNA. A D gene is named only where the DNA matches it firmly. Some rows have no size entry. The others give once, few or many, or a class for an expanded clone.

>-|TRBD1|TRBV10-3|TRBJ2-5
CAISEARGRDGETQYF
TGTGCCATCAGTGAGGCCAGGGGGCGGGATGGAGAGACCCAGTACTTC
>-|TRBD2|TRBV6-5|TRBJ2-7
CACGAGASEQYF
TGTGCTTGCGGAGCGGGAGCCAGCGAGCAGTACTTC
>few|-|TRBV3-1/TRBV3-2|TRBJ1-1
CASSQVAMNTEAFF
TGTGCCAGCAGCCAAGTAGCAATGAACACTGAAGCTTTCTTT
>-|TRBD1|TRBV5-8|TRBJ2-7
CASIPGQGVRGEQYF
TGTGCCAGCATACCGGGACAGGGGGTAAGGGGCGAGCAGTACTTC
>-|TRBD1|TRBV18|TRBJ1-1
CASSPGQGRMNTEAFF
TGTGCCAGCTCACCGGGACAGGGCCGGATGAACACTGAAGCTTTCTTT
>-|TRBD1|TRBV5-6|TRBJ2-2
CASSFLYPGTGPGELFF
TGTGCCAGCAGCTTCCTTTACCCCGGGACAGGCCCCGGGGAGCTGTTTTTT
>-|TRBD1|TRBV10-1|TRBJ1-1
CASSGDRDREAFF
TGCGCCAGCAGTGGAGACAGGGATCGGGAGGCTTTCTTT
>few|TRBD1|TRBV28|TRBJ1-5
CASSLGQSNQPQHF
TGTGCCAGCAGTTTGGGACAGAGCAATCAGCCCCAGCATTTT
>-|-|TRBV6-5|TRBJ1-1
CASRRQDTEAFF
TGTGCCAGCAGGCGACAGGACACTGAAGCTTTCTTT
>-|TRBD2|TRBV5-1|TRBJ2-7
CASSLASGGYEQYF
TGCGCCAGCAGCTTGGCCAGCGGGGGGTACGAGCAGTACTTC
>-|-|TRBV14|TRBJ2-3
CASSPLDRTQYF
TGTGCCAGCAGCCCGTTAGACAGGACGCAGTATTTT
>-|-|TRBV28|TRBJ1-1
CASSSQGKVAFF
TGTGCCAGCAGTTCCCAGGGGAAGGTAGCTTTCTTT
>-|-|TRBV6-6|TRBJ1-2
CASSYWGGGYTF
TGTGCCAGCAGTTACTGGGGGGGAGGCTACACCTTC
>once|-|TRBV19|TRBJ2-7
CASSGQLASVVYEQYF
TGTGCCAGTAGTGGCCAACTAGCCTCAGTGGTTTACGAGCAGTACTTC
>-|TRBD2|TRBV6-2/TRBV6-3|TRBJ2-5
CASSIRTSGGETQYF
TGTGCCAGCAGTATTCGGACTAGCGGGGGAGAGACCCAGTACTTC
>few|-|TRBV18|TRBJ1-4
CASSPGGEKLFF
TGTGCCAGCTCACCCGGAGGGGAAAAACTGTTTTTT
>-|-|TRBV2|TRBJ2-5
CASNGPRQETQYF
TGTGCCAGCAATGGGCCGAGACAAGAGACCCAGTACTTC